This entry features one TCR beta chain sequence. The specificity of this receptor is unknown. No base quality values were provided; no much bigger clone lies one nucleotide off. TCR beta CDR3 regions were amplified from RNA transcripts. A first-round RT-PCR of the TCR CDR3 used the HTBI primer set with the Qiagen OneStep RT-PCR kit. The libraries were constructed in a second round of multiplex PCR and then size-selected and purified. Libraries were sequenced paired-end with 100 bp reads on an Illumina HiSeq2000. As for how the authors treated the data: SOAPnuke was used to process the raw data, throwing out any read that contained adapters or uncalled bases, had a mean Phred below 15, or lacked an exact constant-primer or identifier match. COPE v1.2.5 was used to merge the high-quality paired reads, and each unique nucleotide sequence was defined as a clonotype. MiTCR v1.1 was used to align the clonotypes against IMGT TRBV, TRBD and TRBJ reference segments. Only V-J combinations with frequency above 0.0001, covering 99.2% of repertoires, were analysed. The TCS score was defined as the ratio of F50 (clonal expansion) to E x V (chaos), calculated using BLOSUM62-based TCRdist between CDR3 peptides within each V-J. Welch's t-statistics and random forest reduced roughly 540 V-J features to roughly 13, which were used in a naive Bayes classifier (R e1071). The Morisita-Horn index was used to measure how similar the thyroid and blood repertoires were. TCRdb reworked the public reads: Q25 trimming with fastp, MiXCR clone assembly, productive beta chains retained. Every entry covers one CDR3 protein and lists the most common genes and DNA from its rows. Here the V and J calls rest on TCRdb's processing, not on the authors' analysis. This sample comprises about 610,000 distinct CDR3 sequences, 14% to 15% of them detected only once. About 3.9% of the sample comes from the top ten.

Ophthalmopathy patients had moderately to severely active disease, with a Clinical Activity Score of 3 or more, a NOSPECS grade of 4 or more, and a disease duration of less than 3 months. Any patient with an uncontrolled infection, another autoimmune disease, pregnancy or lactation was excluded. Diagnoses were based on clinical symptoms, serum thyroxine and TRAb, thyroid ultrasound and orbital computed tomography. PBMCs were isolated from approximately 10 ml of fresh peripheral blood by Ficoll-Paque density gradient centrifugation. Total RNA was extracted with Trizol reagent, and quality was checked on an Agilent 2100 Bioanalyzer. This record comes from a study of T cells in Graves' hyperthyroidism and ophthalmopathy (dated by TCRdb to the late 2010s). For the wider study: Peripheral blood samples were taken at the time of initial diagnosis, prior to any treatment. To identify TCR V-J signatures that set the groups apart, the researchers used a discovery cohort of about a hundred patients, made up of 40 to 45 with Graves' ophthalmopathy and 57 with stable Graves' hyperthyroidism. Whether ophthalmopathy could be predicted prospectively was tested in an independent validation cohort made up of under 20 hyperthyroidism patients plus 17 patients who later progressed to ophthalmopathy. The approximately 95 discovery patients were divided at random into training and test sets in a 7:3 ratio. In addition, the study compared T-cell repertoires in thyroid tissue and in blood from about 6 Graves' hyperthyroidism patients. Following sampling, methimazole starting at 30 mg daily was given to hyperthyroidism patients, and high-dose intravenous methylprednisolone was given to ophthalmopathy patients. According to the paper, TCR Vbeta CDR3 sequencing was carried out on over 130 peripheral blood samples, which came from 40 to 45 ophthalmopathy, some 73 hyperthyroidism and roughly 17 progressor patients.

At the junction V is shortened by 6 bases and J by 5 bases; bases outside the gene matches: 10. CDR1 MNHEY and CDR2 SVGAGI were looked up in the germline V gene. The CDR3, from cysteine to phenylalanine, totals 15 residues. This entry keeps only the CDR3 DNA: 45 bases, framed from base 1. The paper as a whole reports these results and caveats: Most expanded thyroid clonotypes (frequency above 0.001) were also detected in blood, a finding suggesting that blood repertoires may reflect thyroid immune responses. In validation, the model predicted progression to ophthalmopathy a median of approximately 6.3 months before onset, with about 71% sensitivity and 72.22% specificity. In cross-validation, a model built on a 13 V-J signature told ophthalmopathy apart from stable hyperthyroidism with approximately 90% sensitivity and roughly 81% specificity, and in testing the same model reached 80%/75%. No statistical method was used to set the sample size in advance, and investigators knew the group allocation.

The chain uses TRBV6-5 and TRBJ2-5; 9 bases in between match TRBD1. Material: blood. This TCR was recovered from a woman aged 35 to 49 with Graves' ophthalmopathy. The sequenced DNA: TGTGCCAGCAGAATTCAACAGGGGGCATGGGAGACCCAGTACTTC. Translated, this is CASRIQQGAWETQYF.